This note documents a single TCR beta chain sequence. This entry is derived from a study of blood T cell repertoires in COVID-19. The CDR3 has 15 amino acids. Germline values: CDR1 LNHDA, CDR2 SQIVND (reference sequence). Trimming removed 2 bases at V and 7 bases at J, with 14 bases between. Generated by immunoSEQ multiplex PCR, the TCRdb table keeps only in-frame clones and is missing some. The data hold around 300,000 clones, with around nine tenths observed a single time. The sequenced sample was PBMCs or T cells enriched from blood (not recorded which). The rearrangement uses TRBV19 and TRBJ2-2; tentative D call: TRBD1 (5 bases). The source is a woman in her forties who had recovered from COVID-19. The CDR3 loop is CASSISGRVGGELFF. Written as DNA, the CDR3 is TGTGCCAGTAGTATATCCGGCAGGGTTGGCGGGGAGCTGTTTTTT.